A selection of T cell receptor beta chains follows, all from one sample in a study of control samples from healthy donors and cancer patients. Measured with immunoSEQ multiplex PCR; TCRdb has only the in-frame clones, and not every one. The sample yields over 150,000 clones, 90% to 95% seen once. Input material: blood. The receptors shown here come from a man younger than 35 in good health. Each CDR3 is given with its conserved first and last residue. Each record gives: clone size, V gene, D gene, J gene, CDR3 protein, CDR3 DNA. The D gene is left open where the match is weak. The size of a clone is reported for some rows only, either as once, few or many, or as a class for expanded clones.

clone size: NA; V gene: TRBV9; D gene: NA; J gene: TRBJ1-6; CDR3 protein: CASSVDQGRYNSPLHF; CDR3 DNA: TGTGCCAGCAGCGTAGATCAGGGGAGATATAATTCACCCCTCCACTTT
clone size: once; V gene: TRBV19; D gene: NA; J gene: TRBJ1-1; CDR3 protein: CASNGRINTEAFF; CDR3 DNA: TGTGCCAGTAACGGCAGGATAAACACTGAAGCTTTCTTT
clone size: NA; V gene: TRBV7-8; D gene: NA; J gene: TRBJ1-6; CDR3 protein: CASSSSKRLGSSYNSPLHF; CDR3 DNA: TGTGCCAGCAGCTCCTCAAAACGGCTGGGGAGCTCCTATAATTCACCCCTCCACTTT
clone size: NA; V gene: TRBV18; D gene: NA; J gene: TRBJ2-2; CDR3 protein: CASRAAEQANTGELFF; CDR3 DNA: TGTGCCAGCCGGGCGGCAGAGCAAGCGAACACCGGGGAGCTGTTTTTT
clone size: NA; V gene: TRBV6-1; D gene: NA; J gene: TRBJ1-2; CDR3 protein: CASSEDAGSGGYTF; CDR3 DNA: TGTGCCAGCAGTGAAGATGCAGGGTCGGGTGGCTACACCTTC
clone size: NA; V gene: TRBV3-1/TRBV3-2; D gene: NA; J gene: TRBJ1-2; CDR3 protein: CASSHGQLGHYGYTF; CDR3 DNA: TGTGCCAGCAGCCATGGCCAATTGGGACACTATGGCTACACCTTC
clone size: NA; V gene: TRBV5-1; D gene: NA; J gene: TRBJ2-5; CDR3 protein: CASSFDRETQYF; CDR3 DNA: TGCGCCAGCAGCTTCGACCGGGAGACCCAGTACTTC
clone size: NA; V gene: TRBV3-1/TRBV3-2; D gene: NA; J gene: TRBJ2-7; CDR3 protein: CASSKQGDEQYF; CDR3 DNA: TGTGCCAGCAGTAAACAGGGTGACGAGCAGTACTTC
clone size: NA; V gene: TRBV18; D gene: NA; J gene: TRBJ1-1; CDR3 protein: CASSPPPGRAPEAFF; CDR3 DNA: TGTGCCAGCTCACCACCCCCGGGGAGGGCTCCTGAAGCTTTCTTT
clone size: NA; V gene: TRBV5-1; D gene: NA; J gene: TRBJ2-1; CDR3 protein: CASRTAIEQFF; CDR3 DNA: TGCGCCAGTAGGACGGCAATTGAGCAGTTCTTC
clone size: NA; V gene: TRBV11-2; D gene: NA; J gene: TRBJ2-1; CDR3 protein: CASSLVRGSYNEQFF; CDR3 DNA: TGTGCCAGCAGCTTGGTGCGGGGCTCCTACAATGAGCAGTTCTTC
clone size: NA; V gene: TRBV7-9; D gene: TRBD2; J gene: TRBJ2-3; CDR3 protein: CASSSRSGGNTDTQYF; CDR3 DNA: TGTGCCAGCAGCTCTAGAAGCGGGGGGAACACAGATACGCAGTATTTT
clone size: NA; V gene: TRBV9; D gene: NA; J gene: TRBJ2-3; CDR3 protein: CASSPRGGLGTDTQYF; CDR3 DNA: TGTGCCAGCAGCCCGAGGGGGGGGCTGGGCACAGATACGCAGTATTTT
clone size: NA; V gene: TRBV2; D gene: TRBD1; J gene: TRBJ2-3; CDR3 protein: CASGMTGGLGDTQYF; CDR3 DNA: TGTGCCAGCGGAATGACAGGGGGCTTAGGAGATACGCAGTATTTT
clone size: NA; V gene: TRBV19; D gene: TRBD1; J gene: TRBJ2-7; CDR3 protein: CASSWGQEDQKYF; CDR3 DNA: TGTGCCAGTAGTTGGGGACAGGAAGACCAAAAGTACTTC
clone size: NA; V gene: TRBV6-1; D gene: NA; J gene: TRBJ1-1; CDR3 protein: CASSELGYRAFF; CDR3 DNA: TGTGCCAGCAGTGAACTAGGTTATAGGGCTTTCTTT
clone size: NA; V gene: TRBV5-1; D gene: TRBD1; J gene: TRBJ1-2; CDR3 protein: CASSLGTGGNNYGYTF; CDR3 DNA: TGCGCCAGCAGCTTAGGGACAGGGGGCAATAACTATGGCTACACCTTC
clone size: once; V gene: TRBV6-1; D gene: NA; J gene: TRBJ1-4; CDR3 protein: CASSEHITGYDEKLFF; CDR3 DNA: TGTGCCAGCAGTGAACACATAACAGGGTACGATGAAAAACTGTTTTTT
clone size: NA; V gene: TRBV5-1; D gene: TRBD1; J gene: TRBJ1-1; CDR3 protein: CASYGQGNTEAFF; CDR3 DNA: TGCGCCAGCTACGGACAGGGGAACACTGAAGCTTTCTTT
clone size: NA; V gene: TRBV5-1; D gene: NA; J gene: TRBJ2-4; CDR3 protein: CASSLGQSKNIQYF; CDR3 DNA: TGCGCCAGCAGCTTGGGACAGTCCAAAAACATTCAGTACTTC
clone size: NA; V gene: TRBV19; D gene: NA; J gene: TRBJ2-5; CDR3 protein: CASSTTGRGETQYF; CDR3 DNA: TGTGCCAGTAGTACAACAGGGAGGGGTGAGACCCAGTACTTC
clone size: NA; V gene: TRBV6-5; D gene: TRBD1; J gene: TRBJ2-7; CDR3 protein: CASRRDRAIAYEQYF; CDR3 DNA: TGTGCCAGCAGGCGAGACAGGGCAATAGCCTACGAGCAGTACTTC
clone size: NA; V gene: TRBV12-5; D gene: NA; J gene: TRBJ2-7; CDR3 protein: CASGFENYEQYF; CDR3 DNA: TGTGCTAGTGGTTTCGAGAACTACGAGCAGTACTTC
clone size: NA; V gene: TRBV6-2/TRBV6-3; D gene: NA; J gene: TRBJ1-1; CDR3 protein: CASSHTGGRGTEAFF; CDR3 DNA: TGTGCCAGCAGCCATACTGGGGGCAGGGGCACTGAAGCTTTCTTT
clone size: NA; V gene: TRBV5-1; D gene: NA; J gene: TRBJ2-2; CDR3 protein: CASELGRGNTGELFF; CDR3 DNA: TGCGCCAGCGAACTGGGCAGGGGAAACACCGGGGAGCTGTTTTTT
clone size: NA; V gene: TRBV3-1/TRBV3-2; D gene: NA; J gene: TRBJ1-1; CDR3 protein: CASSQAGGGSEAFF; CDR3 DNA: TGTGCCAGCAGCCAAGCGGGGGGCGGCAGCGAAGCTTTCTTT
clone size: once; V gene: TRBV14; D gene: TRBD1; J gene: TRBJ2-1; CDR3 protein: CASSQTTGGRQFF; CDR3 DNA: TGTGCCAGCAGCCAGACTACAGGGGGAAGGCAGTTCTTC
clone size: NA; V gene: TRBV3-1/TRBV3-2; D gene: NA; J gene: TRBJ2-1; CDR3 protein: CASSRSSSGWFF; CDR3 DNA: TGTGCCAGCAGCCGAAGTAGCTCAGGGTGGTTCTTC
clone size: NA; V gene: TRBV5-5; D gene: TRBD2; J gene: TRBJ2-3; CDR3 protein: CASSLTAGVDTQYF; CDR3 DNA: TGTGCCAGCAGCTTGACAGCGGGGGTAGATACGCAGTATTTT
clone size: NA; V gene: TRBV7-2; D gene: TRBD1; J gene: TRBJ2-1; CDR3 protein: CASRSPRTGSSSYNEQFF; CDR3 DNA: TGTGCCAGCAGATCCCCACGGACAGGGTCGAGCTCCTACAATGAGCAGTTCTTC
clone size: NA; V gene: TRBV5-1; D gene: TRBD1; J gene: TRBJ1-4; CDR3 protein: CASSYRGTANEKLFF; CDR3 DNA: TGCGCCAGCAGTTACCGCGGGACAGCTAATGAAAAACTGTTTTTT
clone size: NA; V gene: TRBV5-1; D gene: NA; J gene: TRBJ2-1; CDR3 protein: CASSLSQSYNEQFF; CDR3 DNA: TGCGCCAGCAGCTTGAGTCAGTCCTACAATGAGCAGTTCTTC
clone size: NA; V gene: TRBV2; D gene: TRBD1; J gene: TRBJ2-7; CDR3 protein: CASSRSDRGYEQYF; CDR3 DNA: TGTGCCAGCAGTCGATCGGACAGGGGATACGAGCAGTACTTC
clone size: NA; V gene: TRBV9; D gene: NA; J gene: TRBJ1-3; CDR3 protein: CASSVGSRLGFPSGNTIYF; CDR3 DNA: TGTGCCAGCAGCGTAGGGTCCCGACTGGGGTTCCCCTCTGGAAACACCATATATTTT
clone size: NA; V gene: TRBV6-1; D gene: NA; J gene: TRBJ1-5; CDR3 protein: CASSESNSNQPQHF; CDR3 DNA: TGTGCCAGCAGTGAATCCAATAGCAATCAGCCCCAGCATTTT
clone size: NA; V gene: TRBV24-1; D gene: TRBD1; J gene: TRBJ2-1; CDR3 protein: CATSDPGQDGTEQFF; CDR3 DNA: TGTGCCACCAGTGATCCGGGACAGGACGGGACGGAGCAGTTCTTC
clone size: once; V gene: TRBV5-1; D gene: NA; J gene: TRBJ1-6; CDR3 protein: CASSSLGGAGNSPLHF; CDR3 DNA: TGCGCCAGCAGCTCTTTGGGTGGGGCGGGAAATTCACCCCTCCACTTT
clone size: NA; V gene: TRBV18; D gene: NA; J gene: TRBJ1-2; CDR3 protein: CASLLRGEDYGYTF; CDR3 DNA: TGTGCCAGCCTGCTGCGGGGGGAGGACTATGGCTACACCTTC
clone size: once; V gene: TRBV5-1; D gene: NA; J gene: TRBJ2-5; CDR3 protein: CASSKRGSDQETQYF; CDR3 DNA: TGCGCCAGCAGTAAGAGGGGGAGCGACCAAGAGACCCAGTACTTC
clone size: few; V gene: TRBV6-1; D gene: NA; J gene: TRBJ1-5; CDR3 protein: CASSEDNQPQHF; CDR3 DNA: TGTGCCAGCAGTGAAGACAATCAGCCCCAGCATTTT
clone size: NA; V gene: TRBV10-3; D gene: NA; J gene: TRBJ1-5; CDR3 protein: CAISESVDSNQPQHF; CDR3 DNA: TGTGCCATCAGTGAGTCGGTGGATAGCAATCAGCCCCAGCATTTT
clone size: NA; V gene: TRBV3-1/TRBV3-2; D gene: NA; J gene: TRBJ1-3; CDR3 protein: CASSRQSVSGNTIYF; CDR3 DNA: TGTGCCAGCAGTCGACAGTCCGTCTCTGGAAACACCATATATTTT
clone size: NA; V gene: TRBV5-4; D gene: TRBD1; J gene: TRBJ1-2; CDR3 protein: CASSPDRGYGYTF; CDR3 DNA: TGTGCCAGCAGCCCGGACAGGGGGTATGGCTACACCTTC
clone size: NA; V gene: TRBV18; D gene: TRBD1; J gene: TRBJ2-7; CDR3 protein: CASSTGQGGAYEQYF; CDR3 DNA: TGTGCCAGCTCAACAGGACAGGGGGGGGCCTACGAGCAGTACTTC
clone size: NA; V gene: TRBV3-1/TRBV3-2; D gene: NA; J gene: TRBJ1-3; CDR3 protein: CASSPGRDSGNTIYF; CDR3 DNA: TGTGCCAGCAGCCCCGGAAGGGACTCTGGAAACACCATATATTTT
clone size: NA; V gene: TRBV30; D gene: NA; J gene: TRBJ1-4; CDR3 protein: CAWSALSGPAEKLFF; CDR3 DNA: TGTGCCTGGAGTGCCCTATCGGGGCCGGCGGAAAAACTGTTTTTT
clone size: NA; V gene: TRBV7-8; D gene: TRBD1; J gene: TRBJ2-1; CDR3 protein: CASSPRQGRQFF; CDR3 DNA: TGTGCCAGCAGCCCTCGACAGGGTAGACAGTTCTTC
clone size: once; V gene: TRBV6-5; D gene: TRBD1; J gene: TRBJ2-7; CDR3 protein: CASSWTGGSYEQYF; CDR3 DNA: TGTGCCAGCAGCTGGACAGGGGGGTCCTACGAGCAGTACTTC
clone size: NA; V gene: TRBV27; D gene: TRBD1; J gene: TRBJ2-7; CDR3 protein: CASWRDRGSYEQYF; CDR3 DNA: TGTGCCAGCTGGAGGGACAGGGGCTCCTACGAGCAGTACTTC
clone size: NA; V gene: TRBV6-1; D gene: TRBD1; J gene: TRBJ1-5; CDR3 protein: CASSGLGQAYSNQPQHF; CDR3 DNA: TGTGCCAGCAGTGGGCTTGGACAGGCCTATAGCAATCAGCCCCAGCATTTT
clone size: NA; V gene: TRBV7-9; D gene: NA; J gene: TRBJ1-5; CDR3 protein: CASSIVSSREGVHQPQHF; CDR3 DNA: TGTGCCAGCAGCATCGTTTCGTCGCGAGAGGGTGTACATCAGCCCCAGCATTTT
clone size: NA; V gene: TRBV24-1; D gene: NA; J gene: TRBJ2-3; CDR3 protein: CATSDTGRKSTDTQYF; CDR3 DNA: TGTGCCACCAGCGATACAGGGAGGAAGAGCACAGATACGCAGTATTTT
clone size: NA; V gene: TRBV19; D gene: TRBD1; J gene: TRBJ1-2; CDR3 protein: CASSRSGQLFYGYTF; CDR3 DNA: TGTGCCAGTAGTAGATCGGGACAGTTGTTCTATGGCTACACCTTC